Reported below is one T cell receptor beta chain. Its antigen is still unknown. This record belongs to a study of beta chain features in type 1 diabetes. Reverse transcription of all isolated RNA meant that expressed TCRB transcripts were sequenced. The data were produced by immunoSEQ multiplex PCR, yet TCRdb's version contains in-frame clones alone and is incomplete. The sample lists about 340,000 clones; about 14% were seen once. Germline lookup yields CDR1 MGHDK and CDR2 SYGVNS. This CDR3 has 13 amino acids. V was shortened by 4 bases and J by 1 base, with 8 bases between the two germline ends. On average, the one heparinised blood draw given by each donor was approximately 120 mL. CD45RO/CCR7/CD25/CD127/CD95/CD27 staining was used to isolate CD4+ naive, central memory, regulatory and stem cell-like memory cells by sorting. Study results and caveats: A moderate, significant TCRB CDR3 shortening appeared in type 1 diabetes across four CD4+ subsets.

The specimen was naive CD4+ T cells from blood. This clonotype originated in a woman younger than 30 with type 1 diabetes. The chain couples TRBV25-1 to TRBJ2-7; TRBD2 is a possible D gene (5 bases). This chain's CDR3 is CASSVPGSYEQYV. The CDR3, as DNA: TGTGCCAGCAGTGTCCCGGGGTCCTACGAGCAGTACGTC.